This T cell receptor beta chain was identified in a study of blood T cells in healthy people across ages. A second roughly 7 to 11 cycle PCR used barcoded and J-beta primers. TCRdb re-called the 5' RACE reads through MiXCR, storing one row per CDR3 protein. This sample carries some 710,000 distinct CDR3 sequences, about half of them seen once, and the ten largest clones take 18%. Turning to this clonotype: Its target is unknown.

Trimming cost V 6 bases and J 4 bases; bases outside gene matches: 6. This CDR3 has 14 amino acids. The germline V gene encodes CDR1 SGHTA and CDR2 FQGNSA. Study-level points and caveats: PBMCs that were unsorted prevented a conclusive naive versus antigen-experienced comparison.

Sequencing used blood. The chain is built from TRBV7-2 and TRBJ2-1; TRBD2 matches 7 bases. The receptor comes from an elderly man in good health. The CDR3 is CASREAGRYNEQFF. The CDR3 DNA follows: TGTGCCAGCAGAGAAGCGGGGAGATACAATGAGCAGTTCTTC.